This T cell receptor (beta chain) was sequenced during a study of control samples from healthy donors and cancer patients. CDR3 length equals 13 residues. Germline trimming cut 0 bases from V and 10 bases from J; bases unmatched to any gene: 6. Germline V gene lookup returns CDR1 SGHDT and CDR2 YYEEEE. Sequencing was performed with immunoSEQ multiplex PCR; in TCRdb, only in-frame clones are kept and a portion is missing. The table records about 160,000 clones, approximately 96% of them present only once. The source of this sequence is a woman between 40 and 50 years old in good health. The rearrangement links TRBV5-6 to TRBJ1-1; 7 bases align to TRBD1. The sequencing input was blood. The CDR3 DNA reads TGTGCCAGCAGCTTGGAGAGGGGGCCGGGAGCTTTCTTT. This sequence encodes CASSLERGPGAFF.